This is a list of T cell receptor beta chains from one sample in a study of PD-1 blockade in classical Hodgkin lymphoma. Data came from immunoSEQ multiplex PCR; TCRdb stores just in-frame clones and leaves some out. The data show 80,000 to 100,000 clones, 81% seen once. The material sequenced was peripheral blood mononuclear cells (PBMCs), taken before the second cycle of nivolumab. These receptors were collected from a human donor with classical Hodgkin lymphoma. CDR3s include the opening cysteine and the closing phenylalanine or tryptophan.

V: TRBV4-1; J: TRBJ2-1; CDR3: CASSLGLPPFNEQFF
V: TRBV4-1; J: TRBJ2-7; CDR3: CASSPGLAGPYEQYF
V: TRBV6-6; J: TRBJ2-1; CDR3: CASSSTGGNEQFF
V: TRBV7-9; J: TRBJ2-3; CDR3: CASSHPRGAGDTQYF
V: TRBV7-2; J: TRBJ2-7; CDR3: CASSLRSGVAAEQYF
V: TRBV5-4; J: TRBJ2-2; CDR3: CASSSTPGLANTGELFF
V: TRBV28; J: TRBJ1-3; CDR3: CASSLLITGNTIYF
V: TRBV11-3; J: TRBJ1-1; CDR3: CASSLDGLISTEAFF
V: TRBV28; J: TRBJ2-1; CDR3: CASSSLRGPSYNEQFF
V: TRBV7-2; J: TRBJ2-7; CDR3: CASSQTWASETYEQYF
V: TRBV5-1; J: TRBJ2-7; CDR3: CASSFRGASSYEQYF
V: TRBV21-1; J: TRBJ1-5; CDR3: CASSLSPGQTYSNQPQHF
V: TRBV30; J: TRBJ2-5; CDR3: CAWSEGLSETQYF